These 3 T cell receptor beta chains came from one sample sequenced in a study of cytomegalovirus exposure and HLA in healthy donors. PCR primers comprised 60 Vbeta and 13 Jbeta primers. Clones were read by immunoSEQ multiplex PCR, and TCRdb kept only the in-frame ones, dropping some. Here the sample spans more than 140,000 clones, around 80% being singletons. Sequencing was performed on PBMCs. These receptors were obtained from a man aged 25-40 years in good health and CMV-seropositive.

This chain links TRBV15 with TRBJ1-5; 9 bases align to TRBD1. Germline V CDR1 and CDR2: LNHNV, YYDKDF (reference sequence). Trimming at V came to 0 bases and at J to 4 bases, leaving 13 bases not matched to a gene. The CDR3 is 19 residues long. The CDR3 region has the DNA TGTGCCACCAGCAGAGATTCGTGGGTCGACAGGGGGTTAAATCAGCCCCAGCATTTT. It specifies CATSRDSWVDRGLNQPQHF.

This clone was seen more than once but under ten times. The chain carries TRBV13 and TRBJ2-1; 13 bases map to TRBD2. This CDR3 contains 15 residues. Germline lookup yields CDR1 PRHDT and CDR2 FYEKMQ (reference sequence). Trimming took 4 bases from V and 7 from J; bases not matched to a gene: 4. The CDR3 sequence: CASSWGTSGVNEQFF. CDR3 coding DNA: TGTGCCAGCAGCTGGGGGACTAGCGGGGTAAATGAGCAGTTCTTC. The complete variable domain, with remaining parts taken from reference TRBV13 and TRBJ2-1, reads AAGVIQSPRHLIKEKRETATLKCYPIPRHDTVYWYQQGPGQDPQFLISFYEKMQSDKGSIPDRFSAQQFSDYHSELNMSSLELGDSALYFCASSWGTSGVNEQFFGPGTRLTVL.

This chain links TRBV9 with TRBJ2-1, with D possibly matching TRBD1 (6 bases). Germline CDR1 is SGDLS and CDR2 is YYNGEE. Trimming removed 5 bases at V and 9 bases at J, with 12 bases between. The CDR3 is made up of 12 amino acids. CDR3: CASRGTGLEQFF. CDR3 DNA sequence: TGTGCCAGCAGGGGTACAGGGCTTGAGCAGTTCTTC.